This T cell receptor (beta chain) was recovered during a study of blood T cell repertoires in COVID-19. At the level of the study: The study drew acute and convalescent COVID-19 samples from the United States, Italy and Spain. Sample material is recorded as cDNA or gDNA derived from T cells, B-cell-depleted T cells, or PBMCs.

V lost 7 bases and J lost 14; bases outside the gene matches: 11. The germline V gene has CDR1 SGHRS and CDR2 YFSETQ. This CDR3 is built from 11 residues. As originally analysed: Reference gene primer amplification yielded estimated nucleated cell counts. Data came from immunoSEQ multiplex PCR; TCRdb stores just in-frame clones and leaves some out. Clone size and V and J calls were adopted from that table, with D and trimming inferred from the DNA. The sample has 400,000 to 450,000 clones, around 90% seen once. During active infection, Seattle patients enrolled and were then monitored through disease.

The clonotype originates from a man aged 18 to 29 with COVID-19, enrolled during active disease. The chain uses TRBV5-1 and TRBJ1-2; 7 nucleotides match TRBD1. Sequencing was performed on peripheral blood. The DNA of the CDR3 is TGCGCCAGCCGCGATCGACAGGGCTGGACCTTC. Protein product: CASRDRQGWTF.